This is a list of T cell receptor beta chains from one sample in a study of T cells in Graves' hyperthyroidism and ophthalmopathy. TCRdb re-derived calls from the multiplex PCR reads in MiXCR, one entry per CDR3 protein. The table shows hundreds of thousands of distinct CDR3 sequences, with roughly 14% occurring only once. What was sequenced was blood. The receptor source for this set is a woman aged 25 to 39 with Graves' hyperthyroidism. Both conserved end residues are part of each CDR3. The D gene is left open where the match is weak. Clone size is not always given. Where it is, it says once, few, many or a class for expanded clones.

abundance | j_gene | d_gene | v_gene | CDR3nt | CDR3aa
once | TRBJ2-1 | TRBD2 | TRBV5-1 | TGCGCCAGCAGCCCCCGGGCGGGGGGGAACAATGAGCAGTTCTTC | CASSPRAGGNNEQFF
many | TRBJ1-1 | . | TRBV28 | TGTGCCAGCAGTGGGGACTTCGGGACGGGGAACACTGAAGCTTTCTTT | CASSGDFGTGNTEAFF
. | TRBJ2-7 | . | TRBV27 | TGTGCCAGCAGTTTATACTTCGCATACGAGCAGTACTTC | CASSLYFAYEQYF
many | TRBJ1-4 | TRBD1 | TRBV20-1 | TGCAGTGCTAGAGATCCTGGCAGGGGGAATGAAAAACTGTTTTTT | CSARDPGRGNEKLFF
. | TRBJ2-2 | . | TRBV20-1 | TGCAGTGCTAGAGATTCCCCGTCCGGGGAGCTGTTTTTT | CSARDSPSGELFF
many | TRBJ2-3 | TRBD2 | TRBV24-1 | TGTGCCGTGACTAGCGGGAGTTCCGATACGCAGTATTTT | CAVTSGSSDTQYF
many | TRBJ1-5 | TRBD1 | TRBV19 | TGTGCCAGTAGCGATCAAGGGCAGGGGGGCTTCGGGGGACAGCCCCAGCATTTT | CASSDQGQGGFGGQPQHF
many | TRBJ2-1 | . | TRBV7-9 | TGTGCCGACACCGGGACAAACTACAATGAGCAGTTCTTC | CADTGTNYNEQFF
many | TRBJ1-1 | TRBD1 | TRBV28 | TGTGCCAGCAGTTTAGGGGCCCGGGGGACAGAAAGTGAAGCTTTCTTT | CASSLGARGTESEAFF
few | TRBJ2-7 | TRBD1 | TRBV5-1 | TGCGCCAGCAAGGGACAGGTGTCGGGGGAGCAGTACTTC | CASKGQVSGEQYF
many | TRBJ1-1 | . | TRBV2 | TGTGCCAGCAGGGTTTCGGACTATGAAGCTTTCTTT | CASRVSDYEAFF
few | TRBJ2-1 | . | TRBV13 | TGTGCCAGCAGCCACAACCTCGGGGCACCTAAAAGAGACAATGAGCAGTTCTTC | CASSHNLGAPKRDNEQFF
many | TRBJ1-2 | . | TRBV28 | TGTGCCAGCAGTTGGGGACGTGGCTACACCTTC | CASSWGRGYTF
few | TRBJ1-2 | TRBD1 | TRBV20-1 | TGCAGTGCTACGACAGGGGCGCGGAGGACCTTC | CSATTGARRTF
few | TRBJ2-1 | . | TRBV11-2 | TGTGCCAGCAGGAACTCGGAGGGGAGCTCCTACAATGAGCAGTTCTTC | CASRNSEGSSYNEQFF
many | TRBJ1-1 | TRBD1 | TRBV28 | TGTGCCAGCAGCCCCGACAGGGCTATAGGGAACACTGAAGCTTTCTTT | CASSPDRAIGNTEAFF
many | TRBJ2-5 | . | TRBV10-2 | TGCGCCAGCAGTGAAGGGCAGCTGACAGATTCCCGTGGGGAGACCCAGTACTTC | CASSEGQLTDSRGETQYF
many | TRBJ2-7 | . | TRBV6-1 | TGTGCCAGCAGTTCCGGGACGGCCGAGCAGTACTTC | CASSSGTAEQYF